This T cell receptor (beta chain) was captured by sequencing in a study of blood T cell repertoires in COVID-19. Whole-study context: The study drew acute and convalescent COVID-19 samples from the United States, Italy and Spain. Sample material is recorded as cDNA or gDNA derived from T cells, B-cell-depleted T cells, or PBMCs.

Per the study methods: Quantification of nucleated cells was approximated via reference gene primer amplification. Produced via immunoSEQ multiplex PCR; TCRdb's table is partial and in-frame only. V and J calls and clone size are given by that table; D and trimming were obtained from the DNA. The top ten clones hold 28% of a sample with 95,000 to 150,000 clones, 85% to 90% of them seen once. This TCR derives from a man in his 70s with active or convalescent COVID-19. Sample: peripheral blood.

Written as DNA, the CDR3 is TGCAGCGTTGAGGGCAGCGAAGGACTAGCGGGATCTTACGAGCAGTACTTC. Residues: CSVEGSEGLAGSYEQYF. This chain joins TRBV29-1 and TRBJ2-7; 12 nucleotides align to TRBD2. Germline V gives CDR1 SQVTM, CDR2 ANQGSEA. V was clipped by 3 bases and J by 4 bases; unmatched bases: 13. The CDR3 is made up of 17 amino acids.